The source of this T cell receptor beta chain is a study of OX40 agonist ivuxolimab in advanced cancers. General notes on the study: Ivuxolimab, which targeted the costimulatory receptor OX40 (CD134), was an agonistic, fully human IgG2 monoclonal antibody. Intravenous ivuxolimab was administered to patients every 2 weeks at six dose levels: 0.01, 0.1, 0.3, 1.5, 3 and 10 mg/kg. Among the approximately 50 dose-escalation patients, about 19 had hepatocellular carcinoma, 15 or so melanoma, 9 renal cell carcinoma and 9 head and neck cancer. The dose-escalation cohort was 82.7% male with a mean age of about 60 years, ranging from roughly 23 to 90. Prior anti-PD-1, anti-PD-L1 or anti-CTLA-4 therapy was permitted, and checkpoint inhibitors had been received by roughly 42% of dose-escalation patients. Three dose-escalation patients achieved partial responses, one with hepatocellular carcinoma and two with cutaneous melanoma. Peripheral TCRbeta sequencing was intended to test whether TCR sequence diversity was altered and clonal T-cell expansion was caused by ivuxolimab. The paper reports the monotherapy dose-escalation portion (N of about 54 patients) of the phase I ivuxolimab trial.

About this clone: Its binding antigen is unknown. Nothing much larger sits one base from this clone, and base qualities are not available.

General findings and caveats noted by the study authors: At doses of 0.1 to 3.0 mg/kg, clonal expansion of both CD4+ and CD8+ blood T cells was observed from baseline to week 6. After ivuxolimab, more expanded clones were found on average in CD8+ T cells than in CD4+ T cells. Low levels of normalized T-cell clonal expansion were also seen in some patients who did not respond. Partial responders in the 0.1-3.0 mg/kg groups had among the lowest normalized peripheral clonal expansion, especially among CD8+ T cells. The antigen specificity of the clonally expanded peripheral T cells was not determined.

The trial excluded patients who had a history of autoimmune disease or were on systemic immunosuppression. In every dose cohort, peripheral blood was drawn for TCR sequencing at baseline, cycle 4 day 1, and cycle 7 day 1. The samples were drawn from a first-in-human, open-label, multicenter phase I dose-escalation trial of ivuxolimab. Adults with locally advanced or metastatic melanoma, renal cell carcinoma, hepatocellular carcinoma or head and neck squamous cell carcinoma were enrolled in the trial. Before TCR sequencing, CD4+ and CD8+ T cells were separately sorted from peripheral blood. Looking up the germline V gene (reference sequence) yields CDR1 MNHNY and CDR2 SVGAGI. The V end loses 4 bases and the J end loses 9 bases, and a stretch of 19 bases separates them. Measured from the cysteine to the phenylalanine, the CDR3 is 14 residues long. Here the CDR3 DNA is all that survives: 42 bases in frame from base 1.

Genomic DNA was isolated from the sorted cells so that the TCRbeta CDR3 region could be sequenced. The immunoSEQ Assay was used to sequence the TCRbeta CDR3 regions. Held by TCRdb, this immuneACCESS table contains in-frame sequences only and omits some clones. Under half of the omission traces to an unresolved V gene where checked; the cause of the rest is unknown. The sample records about 27,000 clones, 65% to 80% of which are singletons. The ten largest make up about 14% of the sample. The TCR sequence derives from an adult with an advanced solid tumor such as melanoma, head and neck, liver or kidney cancer. The sample was CD4+ or CD8+ T cells sorted from blood, taken in a trial of the OX40 agonist ivuxolimab. The V and J genes are TRBV6-6 and TRBJ2-7; tentative D gene TRBD2, with 5 bases matching. The CDR3 protein is CASSSSGLLLGQYF. The nucleotide sequence reads as follows: TGTGCCAGCAGTTCCTCCGGACTCCTACTGGGGCAGTACTTC.